These 2 T cell receptor beta chains were all obtained from the same sample, sequenced in a study of neurological immune-mediated disorders. TCRdb reanalysed the 5' RACE reads using MiXCR and keeps one entry per CDR3 protein. Altogether fewer than 40,000 distinct CDR3 sequences are present, roughly 4.8% being singletons, with the ten largest covering about 10%. The sample was CD4+ T cells from blood. The receptors were sampled from a man between 18 and 35 years old in good health.

This clonotype was counted many times. The chain recombines TRBV10-3 with TRBJ1-1; 10 positions agree with TRBD1. CDR1 is ENHRY and CDR2 is SYGVKD in the germline V gene. The CDR3 runs 11 residues. J lost 8 bases, V lost 6 bases, and 0 bases had no gene match. The CDR3 protein is CAIRGQGEAFF. In DNA, the CDR3 is TGTGCCATCAGGGGACAGGGGGAAGCTTTCTTT.

In this sample, this clonotype turned up many times. The chain couples TRBV6-5 to TRBJ1-6; D remains ambiguous. CDR3 length: 15 amino acids. The V end was cut by 6 bases, the J end by 3 bases, with 12 bases between. Germline-derived CDR1 and CDR2 are MNHEY and SVGAGI. Here the CDR3 DNA reads TGTGCCAGCAGGGGCGATGGACTCTATAATTCACCCCTCCACTTT. Encoded protein: CASRGDGLYNSPLHF.